These T cell receptor beta chains were read from a single sample in a study of T-cell reconstitution after alpha-beta-depleted transplantation in children. TCRdb re-analysed the PCR reads in MiXCR, keeping a single row per CDR3 protein. The sample has 300,000 to 400,000 distinct CDR3 sequences; 15% to 20% are singletons. Sample: PBMCs, mostly from graft donor cells, taken 360 days after TCRalphabeta/CD19-depleted stem cell transplant. Receptors were obtained from a male patient under 10 years old who had a stem cell transplant for acute lymphoblastic leukemia, so the T cells may come from the graft donor. The CDR3 runs from the conserved cysteine through the conserved F or W. A D gene is named only where the DNA matches it firmly. Clone size is not always given. Where it is, it says once, few, many or a class for expanded clones.

J | V | D | size | CDR3 | DNA
TRBJ2-5 | TRBV12-3/TRBV12-4 | . | few | CASSFGSRETQYF | TGTGCCAGCAGTTTTGGGAGTCGAGAGACCCAGTACTTC
TRBJ1-1 | TRBV28 | . | many | CASILGGNTEAFF | TGTGCCAGCATCCTAGGGGGGAACACTGAAGCTTTCTTT
TRBJ1-5 | TRBV27 | . | . | CASSLGAPNQPQHF | TGTGCCAGCAGCCTCGGGGCCCCAAATCAGCCCCAGCATTTT
TRBJ2-7 | TRBV20-1 | . | few | CSASLRPARRNWVSSYEQYF | TGCAGTGCTAGTTTACGGCCGGCTAGGAGAAACTGGGTAAGCTCCTACGAGCAGTACTTC
TRBJ2-5 | TRBV9 | TRBD1 | . | CASSVGRTGWHRETQYF | TGTGCCAGCAGCGTAGGCCGGACAGGGTGGCACCGAGAGACCCAGTACTTC
TRBJ2-3 | TRBV4-1 | TRBD2 | few | CASSPDGLAGGPDTQYF | TGCGCCAGCAGCCCCGACGGACTAGCGGGAGGGCCAGATACGCAGTATTTT
TRBJ2-7 | TRBV29-1 | TRBD1 | . | CSVEARDRGYEQYF | TGCAGCGTTGAAGCCCGGGACAGGGGGTACGAGCAGTACTTC
TRBJ2-7 | TRBV11-2 | . | . | CASGGRDSYEQYF | TGTGCCAGCGGCGGCAGGGACTCCTACGAGCAGTACTTC
TRBJ2-3 | TRBV15 | . | . | CATAGTSTDTQYF | TGTGCCACCGCCGGTACTAGCACAGATACGCAGTATTTT
TRBJ2-2 | TRBV15 | TRBD1 | few | CATSAGQGWTSFNTGELFF | TGTGCCACCAGCGCAGGACAGGGGTGGACTAGTTTCAACACCGGGGAGCTGTTTTTT
TRBJ2-1 | TRBV12-5 | . | few | CASGLRPRAPGRYNEQFF | TGTGCTAGTGGTTTGCGCCCTCGGGCTCCGGGGCGATACAATGAGCAGTTCTTC
TRBJ2-3 | TRBV28 | TRBD1 | . | CASGSFLLADRVEDTQYF | TGTGCCAGCGGGTCGTTTCTCCTCGCGGACAGGGTTGAAGATACGCAGTATTTT
TRBJ2-3 | TRBV2 | . | . | CACPGLLTDTQYF | TGTGCCTGTCCGGGGTTGTTAACAGATACGCAGTATTTT
TRBJ2-7 | TRBV28 | . | . | CASRAGLTYEQYF | TGTGCCAGCAGGGCAGGGCTCACCTACGAGCAGTACTTC
TRBJ1-2 | TRBV5-1 | . | few | CASSPSQGTYGYTF | TGCGCCAGCAGCCCCAGTCAGGGAACCTATGGCTACACCTTC
TRBJ1-1 | TRBV7-9 | . | . | CASSLVAVNTEAFF | TGTGCCAGCAGCTTAGTGGCGGTGAACACTGAAGCTTTCTTT